The rows below give T cell receptor beta chains drawn from one sample of a study of spatial heterogeneity in lung cancer. TCRdb recomputed calls from the 5' RACE reads with MiXCR, one row per CDR3 protein. The data contain approximately 92,000 distinct CDR3 sequences, 9.5% to 15% of them seen just once; the ten biggest clones take up approximately 39%. The specimen comprised PBMCs, sampled at surgery. Receptor source: a male donor with early-stage non-small cell lung cancer. The CDR3 runs from the conserved cysteine through the conserved F or W.

>TRBV7-9|TRBJ2-1
CASSLGQTYNEQFF
>TRBV30|TRBJ2-2
CAWSPRTSGPNTGELFF
>TRBV10-3|TRBJ2-7
CAISDNSGVRGYEQYF
>TRBV2|TRBJ1-1
CASKYLTENTEAFF
>TRBV6-5|TRBJ2-7
CASSPGTGSYEQYF
>TRBV14|TRBJ2-1
CASSPLTSGRAGRQFF
>TRBV6-2/TRBV6-3|TRBJ1-2
CASSYGDRNPEANYGYTF
>TRBV3-1|TRBJ1-2
CASSPRDRGGGYTF
>TRBV4-3|TRBJ1-1
CASSQGENTEAFF
>TRBV7-2|TRBJ1-5
CASSLAPNQPQHF
>TRBV5-1|TRBJ1-1
CASSLVTAGDTEAFF
>TRBV12-3/TRBV12-4|TRBJ2-3
CASSRMGGADTQYF
>TRBV9|TRBJ2-3
CASSVAGGGSTTDTQYF
>TRBV28|TRBJ1-4
CASSPQGGAVNEKLFF
>TRBV7-2|TRBJ2-5
CASSLAGTGQETQYF
>TRBV6-4|TRBJ1-1
CASRGSLNTEAFF
>TRBV6-5|TRBJ2-7
CASSYSRVTYEQYF
>TRBV11-3|TRBJ2-1
CASSLVQGPYNEQFF
>TRBV7-9|TRBJ1-1
CASSFAVGQGRRNTEAFF
>TRBV6-5|TRBJ1-5
CASRRGNQPQHF
>TRBV5-4|TRBJ1-6
CASSFTVGSPLHF
>TRBV20-1|TRBJ2-6
CSARGQLWSNVLTF
>TRBV5-8|TRBJ1-1
CASRTRGVPEAFF
>TRBV7-2|TRBJ1-4
CASSPRTGGGRVEKLFF
>TRBV29-1|TRBJ2-7
CSVEPVGGSGEQYF
>TRBV5-6|TRBJ1-1
CASTALDRGDTEAFF
>TRBV6-6|TRBJ1-1
CASSLRFKADTEAFF
>TRBV20-1|TRBJ2-1
CSATDRRNNHEQFF
>TRBV7-9|TRBJ2-7
CASSLPGGGEQYF
>TRBV7-9|TRBJ2-2
CASSLGTMNTGELFF
>TRBV30|TRBJ2-3
CAWDRGTDTQYF
>TRBV6-5|TRBJ1-3
CASSPGTGGKNTIYF
>TRBV3-1|TRBJ2-1
CASSQGPSGGADEQFF
>TRBV25-1|TRBJ1-4
CASTPRDSEDEKLFF
>TRBV7-9|TRBJ1-5
CASSLGDRGGQPQHF
>TRBV20-1|TRBJ2-7
CSARKHSVFYEQYF
>TRBV5-1|TRBJ2-1
CASKRTTFGTSGPYNEQFF
>TRBV20-1|TRBJ2-7
CSASAPQIGGRYEQYF
>TRBV20-1|TRBJ2-2
CSAGPPSTGELFF
>TRBV29-1|TRBJ2-4
CSVGSGEGLIQYF
>TRBV7-9|TRBJ1-1
CASSKATGLNTEAFF
>TRBV7-2|TRBJ2-2
CASSPDSYTGELFF
>TRBV5-1|TRBJ1-1
CASSLISQNTEAFF
>TRBV24-1|TRBJ1-3
CATSGWDSSGNTIYF
>TRBV4-3|TRBJ2-5
CASSPLGGQGKETQYF
>TRBV20-1|TRBJ2-3
CSADLTSFSSTDTQYF
>TRBV7-2|TRBJ2-2
CASSPGPFGELFF
>TRBV29-1|TRBJ2-3
CSASLFGGSADTQYF